Following are 26 T cell receptor beta chains from one sample sequenced in a study of blood T cell repertoires in COVID-19. The method was immunoSEQ multiplex PCR; TCRdb's version includes in-frame clones alone and lacks a portion of them. The sample lists 130,000 to 150,000 clones, approximately 84% seen once, with under 10% in the top ten. Sequencing was performed on peripheral blood. These receptors originate from a woman older than 75 in a cohort sampled during active or convalescent COVID-19.

This chain joins TRBV5-1 and TRBJ1-3; D is uncertain. The ends were cut back, 5 bases at V and 2 bases at J, with 8 bases in the middle. Germline CDR1 and CDR2: SGHRS and YFSETQ. CDR3 size: 13 residues. The CDR3 loop is CASSREPGNTIYF. CDR3 sequence (DNA): TGCGCCAGCAGTCGCGAACCTGGAAACACCATATATTTT. Based on the CDR3 plus reference TRBV5-1 and TRBJ1-3, the full variable domain is KAGVTQTPRYLIKTRGQQVTLSCSPISGHRSVSWYQQTPGQGLQFLFEYFSETQRNKGNFPGRFSGRQFSNSRSEMNVSTLELGDSALYLCASSREPGNTIYFGEGSWLTVV.

For the CDR3, the DNA is TGTGCCAGCAGTTCGGCTAGCGGGGGAGACCAAGAGACCCAGTACTTC. Residues: CASSSASGGDQETQYF. The chain joins TRBV28 to TRBJ2-5; 10 nucleotides align to TRBD2. V shed 4 bases, J shed 0 bases, and the junction held 5 bases outside the gene matches. In germline, CDR1 is MDHEN, CDR2 SYDVKM. CDR3 length: 16 residues.

This clone has just one count. The J gene is TRBJ1-2, the V gene TRBV3-1 (or the pseudogene TRBV3-2); D is unresolved. The CDR3 runs to 16 residues. V lost 4 bases, J lost 8 bases, and 23 bases lay in between. Germline lookup yields CDR1 LGHDT and CDR2 YNNKEL (reference sequence). The CDR3 protein is CASSPNSWKAGIGYTF. Written as DNA, the CDR3 is TGTGCCAGCAGCCCGAATAGCTGGAAAGCGGGGATAGGCTACACCTTC.

The J gene is TRBJ1-5, the V gene TRBV18; possible D gene TRBD1, 6 bases. The V gene's germline CDR1 is KGHSH and CDR2 LQKENI. With 2 bases removed from V and 4 bases from J, the gap between germline ends came to 9 bases. There are 14 residues in the CDR3. In DNA form, the CDR3 reads TGTGCCAGCTCACCAAAGGGGGTTAATCAGCCCCAGCATTTT. Protein sequence: CASSPKGVNQPQHF.

V usage is TRBV6-2 or TRBV6-3 and J usage is TRBJ1-5; D remains unclear. The CDR3 loop spans 15 amino acids. CDR1 MNHEY and CDR2 SVGEGT come from the germline V gene. V lost 4 bases, J lost 0 bases, and 10 bases lay in between. The CDR3 protein is CASSFTPYSNQPQHF. For the CDR3, the DNA is TGTGCCAGCAGTTTTACACCATATAGCAATCAGCCCCAGCATTTT.

V and J are TRBV5-4 and TRBJ2-2; maybe TRBD1 (5 bases). The CDR3 has 15 amino acids. Trimming took 5 bases from V and 0 from J, leaving 11 bases between them. The germline gives CDR1 SGHNT, CDR2 YYREEE (reference sequence). Here the CDR3 reads CASSLGVTNTGELFF. The DNA for the CDR3 is TGTGCCAGCAGTTTAGGGGTTACGAACACCGGGGAGCTGTTTTTT.

This chain links TRBV24-1 with TRBJ2-5; TRBD1 aligns across 8 bases. The CDR3 is 15 amino acids. The V gene end was trimmed by 1 base and the J gene end by 5 bases; junction bases not matched to a gene: 5. Germline CDR1 reads KGHDR; CDR2 reads SFDVKD. CDR3 sequence reads: CATSDFGRGRETQYF. CDR3 DNA sequence: TGTGCCACCAGTGATTTTGGCAGGGGGCGGGAGACCCAGTACTTC.

The chain links TRBV5-1 to TRBJ1-2; D not resolved. CDR1 and CDR2 (germline): SGHRS, YFSETQ. The ends were cut back, 0 bases at V and 5 bases at J, with 8 bases in the middle. This CDR3 is 13 amino acids long. The CDR3: CASSLDGIYGYTF. The CDR3 coding sequence is TGCGCCAGCAGCTTGGACGGGATTTATGGCTACACCTTC.

This sequence joins TRBV28 and TRBJ1-5, with a weak D call TRBD1 (6 bases). V gave up 5 bases and J gave up 7 bases, with 15 bases separating them. This CDR3 has 14 amino acids. Germline V gene data show CDR1 as MDHEN and CDR2 as SYDVKM. The DNA for the CDR3 is TGTGCCAGCAGTCCGTCACAGGGAACGCAGCCCCAGCATTTT. Translating it yields CASSPSQGTQPQHF.

The chain recombines TRBV27 with TRBJ1-2; 7 positions agree with TRBD1. The CDR3 loop spans 15 amino acids. CDR1 is MNHEY and CDR2 is SMNVEV in the germline V gene (reference sequence). V lost 3 bases and J lost 2; bases outside the gene matches: 6. CDR3 amino acids: CASSFRQGPNYGYTF. In DNA form, the CDR3 reads TGTGCCAGCAGTTTCCGACAGGGACCGAACTATGGCTACACCTTC.

The V gene is TRBV2, the J gene TRBJ1-3, with D perhaps matching TRBD1 (6 bases). The CDR3 contains 19 residues. With 6 bases removed from V and 2 bases from J, the gap between germline ends came to 26 bases. In germline, CDR1 is SNHLY, CDR2 FYNNEI. The CDR3: CASSNLREGGATPGNTIYF. In DNA, the CDR3 is TGTGCCAGCAGCAATCTTCGGGAGGGGGGCGCGACTCCTGGAAACACCATATATTTT.

The J gene is TRBJ2-5, the V gene TRBV2; 15 bases match TRBD2. Per the germline V gene, CDR1 is SNHLY and CDR2 is FYNNEI. V gave up 3 bases and J gave up 4 bases; unmatched junction bases: 12. The length of the CDR3 is 19 residues. CDR3 sequence: CASSDPSGTSGGYGETQYF. CDR3 DNA sequence: TGTGCCAGCAGTGACCCCTCCGGGACTAGCGGGGGGTACGGAGAGACCCAGTACTTC.

This rearrangement joins TRBV5-4 to TRBJ1-6; 7 bases are shared with TRBD1. Germline V gene lookup returns CDR1 SGHNT and CDR2 YYREEE (reference sequence). Losses at the gene ends were 3 bases for V and 1 base for J; bases not matched to a gene: 1. There are 15 residues in the CDR3. The CDR3 sequence: CASSSTGSYNSPLHF. In DNA, the CDR3 is TGTGCCAGCAGCTCGACAGGGTCCTATAATTCACCCCTCCACTTT.

The rearrangement uses TRBV4-1 and TRBJ2-5, with D possibly being TRBD2 (6 bases). Trimming took off 6 bases at V and 2 bases at J, with 16 bases between the two ends. This CDR3 is 15 amino acids long. The V gene's germline CDR1 is MGHRA and CDR2 YSYEKL. CDR3 sequence (DNA): TGCGCCAGCAGTCCCCCCGGAGGGGTACAAGAGACCCAGTACTTC. Protein product: CASSPPGGVQETQYF.

The chain combines TRBV7-6 with TRBJ2-1; TRBD2 matches at 7 bases. Germline CDR1 SGHVS, CDR2 FNYEAQ. With 5 bases clipped from V and 4 bases from J, the junction kept 8 bases outside the gene matches. The CDR3 is 15 residues long. The CDR3 here is CASSSFGGWYNEQFF. Written as DNA, the CDR3 is TGTGCCAGCAGCAGCTTCGGGGGGTGGTACAATGAGCAGTTCTTC.

The J gene is TRBJ2-2, the V gene TRBV5-1; TRBD1 agrees at 7 bases. Germline-derived CDR1 and CDR2 are SGHRS and YFSETQ. The CDR3 length is 15 residues. The ends lost 5 bases at V and 2 bases at J; junction bases unmatched: 6. The CDR3 DNA follows: TGCGCCAGCAGGACAGGGTCCATTAACACCGGGGAGCTGTTTTTT. Translated, it gives CASRTGSINTGELFF. Full variable domain (rest looked up from reference TRBV5-1 and TRBJ2-2): KAGVTQTPRYLIKTRGQQVTLSCSPISGHRSVSWYQQTPGQGLQFLFEYFSETQRNKGNFPGRFSGRQFSNSRSEMNVSTLELGDSALYLCASRTGSINTGELFFGEGSRLTVL.

This rearrangement joins TRBV4-1 to TRBJ1-1; TRBD1 might be the D (5 bases). Germline V gene sequence: CDR1 MGHRA, CDR2 YSYEKL. Trimming pared 1 base from V and 5 bases from J, leaving 14 bases between. The CDR3 is 15 residues long. The DNA for the CDR3 is TGCGCCAGCAGCCAAGTAGGGAGGGGTAAGACTGAAGCTTTCTTT. This gives the protein CASSQVGRGKTEAFF.

This sequence joins TRBV28 and TRBJ1-4, with 9 bases identical to TRBD1. The ends lost 2 bases at V and 7 bases at J; junction bases unmatched: 11. Germline V gene sequence: CDR1 MDHEN, CDR2 SYDVKM. This CDR3 contains 17 residues. CDR3: CASSLGGSQGAFEKLFF. Written as DNA, the CDR3 is TGTGCCAGCAGTTTAGGGGGGTCACAGGGGGCCTTTGAAAAACTGTTTTTT. The variable domain in full, with the rest retrieved from reference TRBV28 and TRBJ1-4, is DVKVTQSSRYLVKRTGEKVFLECVQDMDHENMFWYRQDPGLGLRLIYFSYDVKMKEKGDIPEGYSVSREKKERFSLILESASTNQTSMYLCASSLGGSQGAFEKLFFGSGTQLSVL.

This chain links TRBV5-1 with TRBJ1-4, with a tentative D call TRBD1 (6 bases). Germline assignment: CDR1 SGHRS and CDR2 YFSETQ. This CDR3 has 15 amino acids. Trimming shortened V by 0 bases and J by 8 bases, and 14 bases separated the two germline ends. This CDR3 reads CASSLEGGPGEKLFF. CDR3 bases: TGCGCCAGCAGCTTGGAAGGGGGACCTGGCGAAAAACTGTTTTTT. Filled out from reference TRBV5-1 and TRBJ1-4, the complete variable domain reads KAGVTQTPRYLIKTRGQQVTLSCSPISGHRSVSWYQQTPGQGLQFLFEYFSETQRNKGNFPGRFSGRQFSNSRSEMNVSTLELGDSALYLCASSLEGGPGEKLFFGSGTQLSVL.

In its sample, this clone was seen once. V usage is TRBV4-1 and J usage is TRBJ1-5; D possibly corresponds to TRBD1 (6 bases). This CDR3 spans 15 amino acids. V was clipped by 4 bases and J by 0 bases, with 10 bases between them. CDR1 and CDR2 (germline): MGHRA, YSYEKL. The CDR3 sequence: CASSRQAYSNQPQHF. The CDR3 nucleotides are TGCGCCAGCAGCCGACAGGCTTATAGCAATCAGCCCCAGCATTTT.

The gene calls are TRBV28 and TRBJ1-2; possible D gene TRBD1, 5 bases. The length of the CDR3 is 15 residues. Germline CDR1 MDHEN, CDR2 SYDVKM. The V end was cut by 6 bases, the J end by 6 bases, with 20 bases between. The CDR3 here is CASRQHGGETDGYTF. The CDR3 nucleotides read TGTGCCAGCAGACAACACGGGGGTGAGACGGATGGCTACACCTTC.

This rearrangement joins TRBV6-6 to TRBJ2-7; D gene uncertain. This CDR3 is 15 amino acids long. Germline CDR1 reads MNHNY; CDR2 reads SVGAGI (reference sequence). The germline V and J ends were trimmed by 2 bases and 7 bases, with 18 bases remaining between them. DNA for the CDR3: TGTGCCAGCAGTTACGGTACATTGTGGCCGAGGGAGCAGTACGTC. Its protein is CASSYGTLWPREQYV.

The CDR3 is CASSAWDRVSPPLHF. The CDR3 nucleotides read TGTGCCAGCAGCGCCTGGGACAGGGTTTCCCCACCCCTCCACTTT. V and J are TRBV7-9 and TRBJ1-6, with 9 bases that match TRBD1. J was trimmed by 11 bases and V by 5 bases; bases with no gene match: 10. The CDR3 is 15 residues long. The germline V gene has CDR1 SEHNR and CDR2 FQNEAQ (reference sequence).

This chain joins TRBV6-6 and TRBJ2-2; 7 bases agree with TRBD1. Germline loops: CDR1 MNHNY, CDR2 SVGAGI (reference sequence). The CDR3 is 16 amino acids. Trimming cost V 1 base and J 7 bases; bases outside gene matches: 9. This CDR3 reads CASSYFGTERGGELFF. The CDR3 DNA reads TGTGCCAGCAGTTACTTCGGGACAGAACGCGGCGGGGAGCTGTTTTTT.

The CDR3 here is CASSYQGQQNGELFF. The CDR3 DNA follows: TGTGCCAGCAGTTATCAGGGTCAGCAAAACGGGGAGCTGTTTTTT. The chain combines TRBV2 with TRBJ2-2, with a possible D match to TRBD1 (5 bases). The CDR3 covers 15 residues. CDR1 and CDR2 from the germline V gene are SNHLY and FYNNEI. Trimming removed 5 bases at V and 7 bases at J, with 17 bases between.

This chain links TRBV5-4 with TRBJ2-3; 9 bases line up with TRBD1. Germline V gene sequence: CDR1 SGHNT, CDR2 YYREEE (reference sequence). The CDR3 consists of 16 residues. Unmatched junction bases numbered 7, after V lost 5 bases and J lost 0 bases. The chain's CDR3 is CASSPTGGHSTDTQYF. CDR3 coding DNA: TGTGCCAGCAGTCCTACAGGGGGCCACAGCACAGATACGCAGTATTTT.